By frequency, the clone carrying this T cell receptor beta chain is medium-sized (0.01 to 0.1%). Its antigen is unidentified. The germline gives CDR1 MNHNY, CDR2 SVGAGI (reference sequence). There are 17 residues in the CDR3. TRB amplification used around 270 ng of peripheral blood genomic DNA. TRB rearrangements were amplified by touch-down multiplex PCR with mixed TRB-A/B primers. TCRdb re-called the multiplex PCR reads; every CDR3 protein appears as one record, without DNA. Its table records some 3,500 distinct CDR3 sequences. This sample stems from a study of T cell clusters in autoimmune cytopenias. Findings and caveats of the study: Clustering suggested that physiological T cell clusters were missing in primary autoimmune cytopenia patients. Functional roles of the in silico T cell clusters still await experimental validation.

Material for sequencing was peripheral blood. This TCR was recovered from a human donor with an autoimmune cytopenia or autoimmune hepatitis (not recorded which). The gene calls are TRBV6-6 and TRBJ2-3; the TCRdb D gene call, TRBD1, has no DNA to confirm it. CDR3 region: CASSLTGGDEYRDTQYF.